This T cell receptor (beta chain) derives from a study of blood T cell repertoires in COVID-19 (TCRdb year 2020). Notes on the research overall: Samples covering the acute and convalescent phases of COVID-19 were provided by collaborators in the United States, Italy and Spain. A freely available public database, intended as a resource for researchers studying the immune response to SARS-CoV-2, is where the repertoires were released. The samples were drawn from two sources: the first 160 participants of the ongoing ImmuneRACE study, and 1,200 or so subjects contributed by 6 global collaborators. Where HLA class I and class II types were available, the types were taken from metadata supplied by the sample provider, not from assay-based typing. Sample metadata almost always included a de-identified subject ID, COVID-19 status, age in years and sex. The material from the prospective study consisted of cDNA or gDNA derived from T cells, B-cell-depleted T cells, or PBMCs. Deeply sampled blood TCRbeta repertoires from subjects exposed to, actively infected with, or recovered from COVID-19 were included in the dataset. The paper's findings and limits, for the study overall: The quantity of clinical and demographic metadata differed by source and by participant and was supplied without curation.

Collaborating institutions collected whole blood in K2EDTA tubes following their own protocols. For TCRbeta analysis, collaborator samples were shipped as frozen whole blood, as isolated PBMCs, or as DNA extracted from either sample type. In the case of this clone: Its antigen is not yet known. No base quality values were provided; no much bigger clone lies one nucleotide off. Distinct nucleotide sequences in the sample also encode this CDR3.

TCRbeta CDR3 regions were amplified from genomic DNA by means of the immunoSEQ Assay, a bias-controlled multiplex PCR. As for the authors' bioinformatics: The number of nucleated cells in each sample was estimated by amplification of reference gene primers within the assay. Sequence reads were collapsed and filtered to measure the absolute abundance of every unique TCRbeta CDR3 rearrangement. For each sample, productive Simpson clonality was calculated by taking the square root of Simpson's diversity index across productive rearrangements. Not all clones reach the TCRdb copy of this immuneACCESS table, which keeps in-frame sequences only. Checked studies attribute under half of the gap to unresolved V genes and leave the rest unexplained. V and J calls plus clone size are reproduced from that table; the DNA served to infer D and trimming. This sample gives roughly 56,000 clones in total; about 85% of them show up just once. Together, the top ten hold 10% to 13% of the sample.

CDR1 and CDR2 are drawn from the germline V gene (reference sequence): LNHDA, SQIVND. From the cysteine up to the phenylalanine, the CDR3 has a length of 14 residues. Only the CDR3 DNA is retained, 42 bases long and in frame from the first base. V lost 5 bases and J lost 3 bases, and the count of bases not matched to a germline gene is 7. The sample comprised peripheral blood. The receptor was derived from a human donor in a cohort sampled during active COVID-19. This sequence uses TRBV19 and TRBJ2-7; TRBD2 aligns with 7 central bases. The sequence in DNA is TGTGCCAGTAGTCCGCAGGGAGGGAGCTACGAGCAGTACTTC. Its translation is CASSPQGGSYEQYF.